This TCR beta chain is from a study of CD8 T cells in ankylosing spondylitis. Study-level results: In synovial fluid and blood from reactive arthritis, some motif variants were previously reported.

This clonotype was recorded many times. No antigen is known for it. MiXCR was run by TCRdb on the 5' RACE reads, yielding one entry per CDR3 protein. The sample holds 150,000 to 200,000 distinct CDR3 sequences, approximately 18% seen once. The receptor was isolated from a male donor under 35 with ankylosing spondylitis or in good health (not recorded which). The sample was blood, either unsorted or a sorted T cell fraction (not recorded which).

In DNA form, the CDR3 reads TGTGCCAGCATTGGTGAAGCTCGTCGGGATCCAGATACGCAGTATTTT. It is translated as CASIGEARRDPDTQYF. The chain employs TRBV28 and TRBJ2-3, with D possibly matching TRBD2 (5 bases). This CDR3 comprises 16 residues. Trimming stripped 7 bases from V and 4 bases from J, with 21 bases between. Germline V gene sequence: CDR1 MDHEN, CDR2 SYDVKM.